A selection of T cell receptor beta chains follows, all from one sample in a study of blood T cell repertoires in COVID-19. Profiled with immunoSEQ multiplex PCR; TCRdb holds only in-frame clones, not every one. Of around 290,000 clones in the sample, around 87% are singletons; the top ten hold 7.8%. The sequenced sample consisted of peripheral blood. The receptors stem from a woman in her forties or fifties who had recovered from COVID-19. CDR3s include the opening cysteine and the closing phenylalanine or tryptophan. Fields, in order: CDR3 DNA, CDR3 protein, clone size, D gene, V gene, J gene. A D gene is named only where the DNA matches it firmly. A row's size may be missing; if present it is once, few, many or a size class.

CDR3 DNA: TGTGCCAGCAGTGAGGGACAGCCTCTCTATGGCTACACCTTC; CDR3 protein: CASSEGQPLYGYTF; clone size: .; D gene: TRBD1; V gene: TRBV27; J gene: TRBJ1-2
CDR3 DNA: TGCGCCAGCAGCCCAGGGACAGGGGATCAGCCCCAGCATTTT; CDR3 protein: CASSPGTGDQPQHF; clone size: .; D gene: TRBD1; V gene: TRBV5-1; J gene: TRBJ1-5
CDR3 DNA: TGTGCCAGCAGGGAGGGGCTACTCAGCAATCAGCCCCAGCATTTT; CDR3 protein: CASREGLLSNQPQHF; clone size: once; D gene: .; V gene: TRBV6-5; J gene: TRBJ1-5
CDR3 DNA: TGCAGCGTTATACAGGGGAGCTATGGCTACACCTTC; CDR3 protein: CSVIQGSYGYTF; clone size: .; D gene: TRBD1; V gene: TRBV29-1; J gene: TRBJ1-2
CDR3 DNA: TGTGCCAGCAGCCGAGACAGGGGGCAATACACTGAAGCTTTCTTT; CDR3 protein: CASSRDRGQYTEAFF; clone size: .; D gene: TRBD1; V gene: TRBV2; J gene: TRBJ1-1
CDR3 DNA: TGTGCCTGGAGTGTAAGGTCAGCAGGGGCAAGTTCACCCCTCCACTTT; CDR3 protein: CAWSVRSAGASSPLHF; clone size: .; D gene: .; V gene: TRBV30; J gene: TRBJ1-6
CDR3 DNA: TGTGCCAGCAGTCCGGACTGGGGGGCAACTAATGAAAAACTGTTTTTT; CDR3 protein: CASSPDWGATNEKLFF; clone size: .; D gene: .; V gene: TRBV2; J gene: TRBJ1-4
CDR3 DNA: TGCGCCAGCAGCCTGGGACTAGCGGGGACGCCCGGCACAGATACGCAGTATTTT; CDR3 protein: CASSLGLAGTPGTDTQYF; clone size: .; D gene: TRBD2; V gene: TRBV5-1; J gene: TRBJ2-3
CDR3 DNA: TGTGCCTGGAGTGTACCACTAGCGGGCAATGAGCAGTTCTTC; CDR3 protein: CAWSVPLAGNEQFF; clone size: .; D gene: TRBD2; V gene: TRBV30; J gene: TRBJ2-1
CDR3 DNA: TGTGCCAGCAGCTTTAACCGGGACAGCTCGTTTGGCTACACCTTC; CDR3 protein: CASSFNRDSSFGYTF; clone size: once; D gene: TRBD1; V gene: TRBV7-2; J gene: TRBJ1-2
CDR3 DNA: TGTGCCAGCAGTAATGGACTAGCGGGTCCTGGGGAGCTGTTTTTT; CDR3 protein: CASSNGLAGPGELFF; clone size: once; D gene: TRBD2; V gene: TRBV7-6; J gene: TRBJ2-2
CDR3 DNA: TGTGCCAGCAGCTCCAGAGCGGGGGGTACCGGGGGTGAGCAGTTCTTC; CDR3 protein: CASSSRAGGTGGEQFF; clone size: .; D gene: TRBD2; V gene: TRBV11-2; J gene: TRBJ2-1
CDR3 DNA: TGTGCCTGGAGCGCCAGGGGACAGGGAGAAAAACTGTTTTTT; CDR3 protein: CAWSARGQGEKLFF; clone size: .; D gene: TRBD1; V gene: TRBV30; J gene: TRBJ1-4
CDR3 DNA: TGTGCCAGCAGTTCCGGGACAGGGGTTGCCAATGAGCAGTTCTTC; CDR3 protein: CASSSGTGVANEQFF; clone size: .; D gene: TRBD1; V gene: TRBV6-2/TRBV6-3; J gene: TRBJ2-1
CDR3 DNA: TGTGCCAGCAGTAACCTGGGGGGGAATAGCAATCAGCCCCAGCATTTT; CDR3 protein: CASSNLGGNSNQPQHF; clone size: .; D gene: .; V gene: TRBV2; J gene: TRBJ1-5
CDR3 DNA: TGCAGCGTTGTTTCTGGGGGGGCCGACAATGAGCAGTTCTTC; CDR3 protein: CSVVSGGADNEQFF; clone size: once; D gene: .; V gene: TRBV29-1; J gene: TRBJ2-1
CDR3 DNA: TGTGCCAGCAGTACGCTCAGGGAACTTAATGAAAAACTGTTTTTT; CDR3 protein: CASSTLRELNEKLFF; clone size: .; D gene: .; V gene: TRBV27; J gene: TRBJ1-4
CDR3 DNA: TGCAGCGTTGGCGGACGATTGGACAGCCTAACCTCCTTC; CDR3 protein: CSVGGRLDSLTSF; clone size: .; D gene: .; V gene: TRBV29-1; J gene: TRBJ1-2
CDR3 DNA: TGTGCCAGTAGTACTGGAGAAGCGGGGGTTAACCAAGAGACCCAGTACTTC; CDR3 protein: CASSTGEAGVNQETQYF; clone size: .; D gene: TRBD2; V gene: TRBV19; J gene: TRBJ2-5
CDR3 DNA: TGTGCCTGTAACCCCGGGACACTGGATTCACCCCTCCACTTT; CDR3 protein: CACNPGTLDSPLHF; clone size: .; D gene: .; V gene: TRBV30; J gene: TRBJ1-6
CDR3 DNA: TGCAGCGTTGTTAGAAACAGGGGGCTAACTGAAGCTTTCTTT; CDR3 protein: CSVVRNRGLTEAFF; clone size: .; D gene: TRBD1; V gene: TRBV29-1; J gene: TRBJ1-1
CDR3 DNA: TGTGCCAGCAGCTTCGGGACAGGTACGACTGAAGCTTTCTTT; CDR3 protein: CASSFGTGTTEAFF; clone size: .; D gene: TRBD1; V gene: TRBV7-2; J gene: TRBJ1-1
CDR3 DNA: TGTGCCAGTAGTGCCTCCAGAGGGCTCTCCTACAATGAGCAGTTCTTC; CDR3 protein: CASSASRGLSYNEQFF; clone size: .; D gene: .; V gene: TRBV19; J gene: TRBJ2-1
CDR3 DNA: TGTGCCAGTAGTATCGCCAGGACAGGGGGCACAGATACGCAGTATTTT; CDR3 protein: CASSIARTGGTDTQYF; clone size: .; D gene: TRBD1; V gene: TRBV19; J gene: TRBJ2-3
CDR3 DNA: TGTGCCAGCAGCCCCGGACAGGGCGGTCACCGACAAGAGACCCAGTACTTC; CDR3 protein: CASSPGQGGHRQETQYF; clone size: .; D gene: TRBD1; V gene: TRBV7-9; J gene: TRBJ2-5
CDR3 DNA: TGTGCCAGCAGCTTGGAGGGCGGGAGTCACTATGGCTACACCTTC; CDR3 protein: CASSLEGGSHYGYTF; clone size: .; D gene: .; V gene: TRBV5-5; J gene: TRBJ1-2
CDR3 DNA: TGTGCCAGCAGCCAAGCTGGGCAGAAGTACTTC; CDR3 protein: CASSQAGQKYF; clone size: .; D gene: .; V gene: TRBV3-1/TRBV3-2; J gene: TRBJ2-7
CDR3 DNA: TGTGCCACCAGCAGAGATGGATCCCCGGGGGAGCAGTACTTC; CDR3 protein: CATSRDGSPGEQYF; clone size: .; D gene: .; V gene: TRBV15; J gene: TRBJ2-7
CDR3 DNA: TGTGCCAGCAGGGGACTAGCGGAGGCCGGGGAGCTGTTTTTT; CDR3 protein: CASRGLAEAGELFF; clone size: .; D gene: TRBD2; V gene: TRBV2; J gene: TRBJ2-2
CDR3 DNA: TGTGCCACCAGCGGGACAGGGGGCAATCAGCCCCAGCATTTT; CDR3 protein: CATSGTGGNQPQHF; clone size: few; D gene: TRBD1; V gene: TRBV24-1; J gene: TRBJ1-5
CDR3 DNA: TGTGCCACGGCCAGGGGGTACAATGAGCAGTTCTTC; CDR3 protein: CATARGYNEQFF; clone size: .; D gene: TRBD1; V gene: TRBV24-1; J gene: TRBJ2-1
CDR3 DNA: TGTGCCAGCAGCTTCCCTAGCGGGAGGCAAATCTACTTC; CDR3 protein: CASSFPSGRQIYF; clone size: .; D gene: TRBD2; V gene: TRBV13; J gene: TRBJ2-5
CDR3 DNA: TGTGCCAGCAGTTACGGGGCTAGAACCCGCACAGATACGCAGTATTTT; CDR3 protein: CASSYGARTRTDTQYF; clone size: .; D gene: .; V gene: TRBV6-2/TRBV6-3; J gene: TRBJ2-3
CDR3 DNA: TGTGCCAGCCCAGTTCCGGGACTAGCGACCGGTAATTTCTACGAGCAGTACTTC; CDR3 protein: CASPVPGLATGNFYEQYF; clone size: .; D gene: TRBD2; V gene: TRBV27; J gene: TRBJ2-7
CDR3 DNA: TGTGCCAGCAGCTTACGGCGGGGGGTGGGTCCGCAGTACTTC; CDR3 protein: CASSLRRGVGPQYF; clone size: .; D gene: TRBD2; V gene: TRBV11-2; J gene: TRBJ2-7
CDR3 DNA: TGTGCCAGCAGTCCGGGACAGGGTCCCGCTCTTCACTATGGCTACACCTTC; CDR3 protein: CASSPGQGPALHYGYTF; clone size: .; D gene: TRBD1; V gene: TRBV28; J gene: TRBJ1-2
CDR3 DNA: TGTGCCAGCTCACTTAGGGGTCAGCCCCAGCATTTT; CDR3 protein: CASSLRGQPQHF; clone size: .; D gene: .; V gene: TRBV18; J gene: TRBJ1-5
CDR3 DNA: TGTGCCAGCAGCCGGACAAGCTATGGCTACACCTTC; CDR3 protein: CASSRTSYGYTF; clone size: .; D gene: .; V gene: TRBV7-3; J gene: TRBJ1-2
CDR3 DNA: TGTGCCAGCAGCCCGGGACAGCGACCAGCTAACTATGGCTACACCTTC; CDR3 protein: CASSPGQRPANYGYTF; clone size: .; D gene: TRBD1; V gene: TRBV5-4; J gene: TRBJ1-2
CDR3 DNA: TGTGCCAGCAGGCGGGGGGCCGTGAACACTGAAGCTTTCTTT; CDR3 protein: CASRRGAVNTEAFF; clone size: .; D gene: .; V gene: TRBV5-6; J gene: TRBJ1-1
CDR3 DNA: TGCAGCGCTGACAGGCAGCGGGGCTACACCTTC; CDR3 protein: CSADRQRGYTF; clone size: .; D gene: .; V gene: TRBV29-1; J gene: TRBJ1-2
CDR3 DNA: TGTGCCAGCAGTGATTCGTTTCGGGACTCGAGGGAGCAGTTCTTC; CDR3 protein: CASSDSFRDSREQFF; clone size: .; D gene: .; V gene: TRBV6-1; J gene: TRBJ2-1